This T cell receptor (beta chain) was identified during a study of T-cell memory formation after mild COVID-19. Whole-study results and caveats: Some SARS-CoV-2-responding clones were already detected in memory before infection.

MiXCR was run by TCRdb on the 5' RACE reads, yielding one entry per CDR3 protein. The sample holds around 340,000 distinct CDR3 sequences; approximately 14% are singletons and the top ten take roughly a fifth. Note on this clonotype: As yet, its antigen is unknown.

The CDR3 extends over 15 amino acids. The germline CDR1 and CDR2 sequences are MNHEY and SVGEGT. V shed 5 bases, J shed 8 bases, and the junction held 11 bases outside the gene matches. The chain joins TRBV6-2 or TRBV6-3 to TRBJ1-4; 7 positions match TRBD1. The sample taken for sequencing was PBMCs or a T cell subset sorted from them (not recorded which). This clonotype was obtained from a man aged 18 to 29 who had mild COVID-19 (a few samples of this study predate the infection). Cell type and time point are not known. CDR3 DNA: TGTGCCAGCAGTCCGACAGGGCGGAGAGAGGAAAAACTGTTTTTT. Amino acid sequence: CASSPTGRREEKLFF.